The 28 T cell receptor beta chains below all came from one sample that was sequenced in a study of blood T cell repertoires in COVID-19. Using immunoSEQ multiplex PCR, the repertoire was profiled, and TCRdb retains in-frame clones only, with some absent. The sample has over 40,000 clones, 86% seen once. Sequencing was done on a sample of peripheral blood. The receptors come from a man older than 75 with active COVID-19.

The V gene is TRBV21-1, the J gene TRBJ2-7; the table's D call, TRBD2, was not checked against the DNA. TRBV21-1 is tagged as a pseudogene. The CDR3 is 12 amino acids. This CDR3 is CASSRRGYEQYF. CDR3 nucleotide sequence: TGTGCCAGCTCCAGGAGGGGCTACGAGCAGTACTTC.

This chain uses TRBV7-6 with TRBJ2-1, with 7 bases identical to TRBD2. The CDR3 length is 18 residues. V lost 0 bases, J lost 7 bases, and 15 bases stayed unmatched. The germline CDR1 and CDR2 sequences are SGHVS and FNYEAQ. CDR3 residues: CASSLAGRWASGTNEQFF. In nucleotides, the CDR3 is TGTGCCAGCAGCTTAGCGGGTAGGTGGGCTAGCGGAACAAATGAGCAGTTCTTC.

The rearrangement links TRBV2 to TRBJ2-3; D is possibly TRBD1 (5 bases). V was pared by 4 bases and J by 6 bases, with 11 bases between. The CDR3 consists of 13 residues. Germline CDR1 is SNHLY and CDR2 is FYNNEI. The CDR3 reads CASSVQGTDTQYF. The CDR3 DNA follows: TGTGCCAGCAGTGTCCAGGGTACCGATACGCAGTATTTT.

This clone has just one count. This chain uses TRBV5-1 with TRBJ2-5; perhaps TRBD2 as D (6 bases). From germline, CDR1 is SGHRS and CDR2 YFSETQ. Trimming shortened V by 2 bases and J by 4 bases, and 15 bases separated the two germline ends. This CDR3 comprises 15 residues. The CDR3 here is CASSFGGTGGETQYF. CDR3 DNA sequence: TGCGCCAGCAGCTTTGGGGGGACCGGCGGAGAGACCCAGTACTTC.

A remark on this clone: Other DNA variants within this sample encode the same CDR3. V and J are TRBV3-1 (or the pseudogene TRBV3-2) and TRBJ1-2; 9 bases map to TRBD1. CDR1 and CDR2 (germline): LGHDT, YNNKEL (reference sequence). This CDR3 spans 14 amino acids. The ends lost 2 bases at V and 6 bases at J; junction bases unmatched: 4. The CDR3 bases are TGTGCCAGCAGCCAACTGGACAGGGGCGATGGCTACACCTTC. It translates to CASSQLDRGDGYTF.

This sequence joins TRBV19 and TRBJ2-5; D may be TRBD2 (6 bases). The germline CDR1 and CDR2 sequences are LNHDA and SQIVND (reference sequence). The CDR3 is made up of 14 amino acids. Trimming took 5 bases from V and 5 from J, leaving 15 bases between them. The CDR3 bases are TGTGCCAGTAGTCGGCAGGGTGGGAGGGAGACCCAGTACTTC. Translated: CASSRQGGRETQYF.

This chain connects TRBV4-1 to TRBJ2-7; possibly TRBD2 for D (5 bases). Germline V lookup: CDR1 MGHRA, CDR2 YSYEKL. V shed 6 bases and J shed 2 bases, with 11 bases lying between them. CDR3 size: 13 residues. CDR3 residues: CASRRFGAYEQYF. In DNA form, the CDR3 reads TGCGCCAGCAGGAGGTTCGGGGCCTACGAGCAGTACTTC.

This chain connects TRBV30 to TRBJ2-6, with D possibly being TRBD1 (6 bases). The germline V and J ends were trimmed by 5 bases and 2 bases, with 16 bases remaining between them. This CDR3 spans 16 amino acids. Germline V lookup: CDR1 GTSNPN, CDR2 SVGIG (reference sequence). CDR3 coding DNA: TGTGCCTGGGCACTACTCGGGACAACTGGGGCCAACGTCCTGACTTTC. Amino acids: CAWALLGTTGANVLTF. The full variable domain, completed using reference TRBV30 and TRBJ2-6, is SQTIHQWPATLVQPVGSPLSLECTVEGTSNPNLYWYRQAAGRGLQLLFYSVGIGQISSEVPQNLSASRPQDRQFILSSKKLLLSDSGFYLCAWALLGTTGANVLTFGAGSRLTVL.

The CDR3 region has the DNA TGTGCCAGCAGCTCGGGACTTAGAGATGAAGCTTTCTTT. As protein: CASSSGLRDEAFF. The chain has TRBV5-4 and TRBJ1-1; possibly TRBD1 for D (5 bases). The CDR3 spans 13 residues. The V gene's germline CDR1 is SGHNT and CDR2 YYREEE (reference sequence). With 3 bases removed from V and 7 bases from J, the gap between germline ends came to 13 bases.

The V and J genes are TRBV18 and TRBJ2-1, with 8 bases lining up with TRBD2. In germline, CDR1 is KGHSH, CDR2 LQKENI. J lost 8 bases, V lost 2 bases, and 14 bases had no gene match. The CDR3 contains 17 residues. As DNA, the CDR3 is TGTGCCAGCTCACCAGCGACTAGCGCTCTTGGGAGCGATGAGCAGTTCTTC. Amino acid sequence: CASSPATSALGSDEQFF. Based on the CDR3 plus reference TRBV18 and TRBJ2-1, the full variable domain is NAGVMQNPRHLVRRRGQEARLRCSPMKGHSHVYWYRQLPEEGLKFMVYLQKENIIDESGMPKERFSAEFPKEGPSILRIQQVVRGDSAAYFCASSPATSALGSDEQFFGPGTRLTVL.

V gene TRBV2 combines with J gene TRBJ1-5; D remains ambiguous. Germline V gene sequence: CDR1 SNHLY, CDR2 FYNNEI. The CDR3 has 13 amino acids. The V gene lost 4 bases and the J gene lost 4 bases, with 8 bases spanning the gap. The CDR3 sequence: CASSARWNQPQHF. CDR3 nucleotides: TGTGCCAGCAGTGCCAGGTGGAATCAGCCCCAGCATTTT.

This rearrangement joins TRBV7-9 to TRBJ2-7; the match to TRBD2 covers 10 bases. The CDR3 spans 17 residues. The germline V gene encodes CDR1 SEHNR and CDR2 FQNEAQ (reference sequence). After removal of 1 base from V and 1 base from J, the junction contained 7 bases not matched to a gene. CDR3 protein: CASSLVGSGRQSYEQYF. The DNA for the CDR3 is TGTGCCAGCAGCTTAGTGGGTAGCGGGAGGCAATCCTACGAGCAGTACTTC. The variable domain in full, with the rest retrieved from reference TRBV7-9 and TRBJ2-7, is DTGVSQNPRHKITKRGQNVTFRCDPISEHNRLYWYRQTLGQGPEFLTYFQNEAQLEKSRLLSDRFSAERPKGSFSTLEIQRTEQGDSAMYLCASSLVGSGRQSYEQYFGPGTRLTVT.

The rearrangement joins TRBV14 to TRBJ2-3; perhaps TRBD1 as D (5 bases). This CDR3 is built from 15 residues. The germline CDR1 and CDR2 sequences are SGHDN and FVKESK. V was shortened by 4 bases and J by 2 bases, with 13 bases between the two germline ends. Written as DNA, the CDR3 is TGTGCCAGCAGCCCTCCACGGACAACCACAGATACGCAGTATTTT. It codes for CASSPPRTTTDTQYF.

The chain recombines TRBV30 with TRBJ2-5, with D uncertain. Germline values: CDR1 GTSNPN, CDR2 SVGIG (reference sequence). The CDR3 loop spans 14 amino acids. V lost 2 bases, J lost 0 bases, and 10 bases lay in between. The CDR3 bases are TGTGCCTGGAGTCCGCCGGTAGACCAAGAGACCCAGTACTTC. This gives the protein CAWSPPVDQETQYF. Looking up the rest from reference TRBV30 and TRBJ2-5 gives the full variable domain: SQTIHQWPATLVQPVGSPLSLECTVEGTSNPNLYWYRQAAGRGLQLLFYSVGIGQISSEVPQNLSASRPQDRQFILSSKKLLLSDSGFYLCAWSPPVDQETQYFGPGTRLLVL.

The chain links TRBV28 to TRBJ1-5; TRBD1 might be the D (6 bases). The germline gives CDR1 MDHEN, CDR2 SYDVKM. This CDR3 contains 17 residues. The V end was cut by 4 bases, the J end by 0 bases, with 16 bases between. CDR3 loop: CASSSLGAPLSNQPQHF. The CDR3 nucleotides are TGTGCCAGCAGTTCCCTGGGGGCACCCCTTAGCAATCAGCCCCAGCATTTT.

The chain has TRBV10-2 and TRBJ1-5, with D possibly matching TRBD1 (5 bases). The V and J ends lost 8 bases and 0 bases respectively, with 11 bases between them. This CDR3 has 14 amino acids. The germline V gene encodes CDR1 WSHSY and CDR2 SAAADI. The CDR3 DNA follows: TGCGCCAGCCGTCCTACAGGTAGCAATCAGCCCCAGCATTTT. It is translated as CASRPTGSNQPQHF.

CDR3: CASSTHRERRGNEQFF. The CDR3 DNA reads TGTGCCAGCAGCACACACAGGGAGCGTCGGGGCAATGAGCAGTTCTTC. This chain connects TRBV28 to TRBJ2-1; the D gene is possibly TRBD1 (6 bases). The V end lost 6 bases, the J end lost 6 bases, and 21 bases lay between the germline ends. CDR1 is MDHEN, CDR2 SYDVKM, per germline. The CDR3 is made up of 16 amino acids.

The chain carries TRBV7-9 and TRBJ1-5; 7 bases fit TRBD1. This CDR3 spans 13 amino acids. J was trimmed by 6 bases and V by 4 bases; bases with no gene match: 3. Per germline, CDR1 SEHNR and CDR2 FQNEAQ (reference sequence). CDR3 nucleotides: TGTGCCAGCAGCTGGGACAGCGGTCAGCCCCAGCATTTT. Residues: CASSWDSGQPQHF. Full variable domain (remainder filled in from reference TRBV7-9 and TRBJ1-5): DTGVSQNPRHKITKRGQNVTFRCDPISEHNRLYWYRQTLGQGPEFLTYFQNEAQLEKSRLLSDRFSAERPKGSFSTLEIQRTEQGDSAMYLCASSWDSGQPQHFGDGTRLSIL.

This chain connects TRBV6-5 to TRBJ1-2; D gene ambiguous. CDR1 is MNHEY, CDR2 SVGAGI, per germline. The CDR3 loop spans 16 amino acids. The V and J ends lost 2 bases and 8 bases respectively, with 21 bases between them. The CDR3 DNA sequence: TGTGCCAGCAGTTACGCGCTCCCGGCGCGGGGTCAGGGCTACACCTTC. Translated: CASSYALPARGQGYTF.

The rearrangement joins TRBV7-2 to TRBJ2-1; 7 positions match TRBD1. CDR1 and CDR2 (germline): SGHTA, FQGNSA. With V trimmed by 0 bases and J by 7 bases, 3 bases remained unmatched. CDR3 length equals 14 residues. DNA for the CDR3: TGTGCCAGCAGCTTAGCGGCCAGGGGGAATGAGCAGTTCTTC. Translated, it gives CASSLAARGNEQFF.

V is TRBV2 and J is TRBJ2-7, with TRBD2 as a possible D gene (5 bases). Germline loops: CDR1 SNHLY, CDR2 FYNNEI. V lost 1 base to trimming and J lost 5 bases, with 21 bases between them. The CDR3 loop spans 17 amino acids. CDR3 bases: TGTGCCAGCAGTGAAGTTCCCTTAGGACTCCTTCGAGACGAGCAGTACTTC. It yields the protein CASSEVPLGLLRDEQYF.

The rearrangement joins TRBV4-2 to TRBJ1-6, with TRBD1 matching over 8 bases. The trim removed 1 base at V and 6 bases at J, leaving 11 bases unmatched. Germline values: CDR1 LGHNA, CDR2 YNFKEQ. This CDR3 is 18 amino acids long. CDR3: CASSQVYRGTGPNSPLHF. In DNA form, the CDR3 reads TGTGCCAGCAGCCAAGTATATCGTGGGACAGGTCCTAATTCACCCCTCCACTTT.

This clone was picked up a small number of times. The chain joins TRBV18 to TRBJ1-2; TRBD1 might be the D (6 bases). This CDR3 has 16 residues. The germline V gene has CDR1 KGHSH and CDR2 LQKENI. V was trimmed by 6 bases and J by 5 bases, leaving 22 bases between them. This chain's CDR3 is CASSDYDMDSPYGYTF. CDR3 DNA: TGTGCCAGCTCGGATTACGATATGGACAGCCCATATGGCTACACCTTC.

This clone is medium-sized. This rearrangement joins TRBV14 to TRBJ2-7; D remains ambiguous. Germline V gene data show CDR1 as SGHDN and CDR2 as FVKESK. There are 11 residues in the CDR3. V was trimmed by 3 bases and J by 10 bases, leaving 10 bases between them. The CDR3 region is CASSQAERQYF. Written as DNA, the CDR3 is TGTGCCAGCAGCCAGGCGGAGCGACAGTACTTC.

This clone came up once. This chain links TRBV25-1 with TRBJ1-1, with D possibly matching TRBD1 (5 bases). Trimming removed 4 bases from V and 7 bases from J, with 13 bases in between. Per germline, CDR1 MGHDK and CDR2 SYGVNS. This CDR3 is 13 amino acids long. In DNA, the CDR3 is TGTGCCAGCAGTGCCCCAGGGAGGAATGAAGCTTTCTTT. Translation gives CASSAPGRNEAFF.

The chain uses TRBV15 and TRBJ2-7; 7 nucleotides match TRBD1. Germline V gives CDR1 LNHNV, CDR2 YYDKDF (reference sequence). The CDR3 spans 14 residues. V lost 3 bases to trimming and J lost 6 bases; unmatched junction nucleotides: 8. The CDR3 here is CATSSRTGLPEQYF. In nucleotides, the CDR3 is TGTGCCACCAGCAGCAGGACAGGCCTCCCCGAGCAGTACTTC.

This clone came up a few times. The chain joins TRBV28 to TRBJ1-1, with D maybe TRBD1 (6 bases). The CDR3 runs to 14 residues. The V gene's germline CDR1 is MDHEN and CDR2 SYDVKM. V gave up 4 bases and J gave up 0 bases, with 9 bases separating them. The CDR3: CASSSQGLNTEAFF. The CDR3 DNA is TGTGCCAGCAGTTCCCAGGGGTTGAACACTGAAGCTTTCTTT.

The chain links TRBV7-9 to TRBJ2-7; tentatively, D is TRBD2 (5 bases). V gave up 3 bases and J gave up 2 bases, with 11 bases separating them. This CDR3 has 14 residues. CDR1 is SEHNR, CDR2 FQNEAQ, per germline (reference sequence). This CDR3 is CASSFSGSTYEQYF. CDR3 DNA: TGTGCCAGCAGCTTCTCTGGGAGCACCTACGAGCAGTACTTC.